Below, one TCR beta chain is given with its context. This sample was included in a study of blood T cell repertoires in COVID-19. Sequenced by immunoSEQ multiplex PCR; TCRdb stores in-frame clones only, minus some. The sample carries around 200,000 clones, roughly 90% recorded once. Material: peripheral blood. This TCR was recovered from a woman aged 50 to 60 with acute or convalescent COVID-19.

CDR3: CASSAGTAYTYEQYF. CDR3 DNA sequence: TGTGCCAGCAGCGCTGGGACAGCTTATACCTACGAGCAGTACTTC. V usage is TRBV11-2 and J usage is TRBJ2-7; 7 bases are shared with TRBD1. Trimming at V came to 5 bases and at J to 2 bases, leaving 9 bases not matched to a gene. CDR1 and CDR2 (germline): SGHAT, FQNNGV. This CDR3 is built from 15 residues.